This TCR beta chain was retrieved from a study of blood T cell repertoires in COVID-19. Study as a whole: Specimens from acute and convalescent COVID-19 originated in the United States, Italy and Spain. From T cells, B-cell-depleted T cells, or PBMCs came the material, which was cDNA or gDNA.

V was shortened by 5 bases and J by 6 bases, with 13 bases between the two germline ends. The CDR3 length is 13 residues. Germline V gene lookup returns CDR1 SNHLY and CDR2 FYNNEI. Original data processing: Scientists estimated how many nucleated cells there were by amplifying reference gene primers. Sequencing used immunoSEQ multiplex PCR; TCRdb keeps in-frame clones, though not all of them. That table furnishes V, J and clone size, whereas the DNA furnished D and trimming. The sample lists under 200,000 clones; about four fifths were seen once. The receptor was derived from a man between 60 and 75 years old with acute or convalescent COVID-19. The rearrangement joins TRBV2 to TRBJ1-2; D not certain. The sequenced sample was peripheral blood. The CDR3 DNA is TGTGCCAGCAGTCCTGGGCTTAAGAATGGCTACACCTTC. It codes for CASSPGLKNGYTF.